This T cell receptor (beta chain) was recovered during a study of post-analysis software for immune sequencing data. Study in general: Patients had relapsing-remitting, secondary progressive or progressive-relapsing multiple sclerosis; some lacked subtype.

TCR beta cDNA libraries included unique molecular identifiers. Yield was roughly 500,000 cDNA molecules from roughly 1 to 10 million T cells. Each CDR3 protein gets one entry after TCRdb re-called the PCR reads with MiXCR. Here the sample spans 350,000 to 450,000 distinct CDR3 sequences, roughly 38% being singletons. As concerns this clonotype: The antigen remains unidentified.

This CDR3 is built from 16 residues. Trimming took 0 bases from V and 6 from J, leaving 17 bases between them. CDR1 and CDR2 from the germline V gene are MNHEY and SVGEGT. Findings and caveats of the study: Four to six TRBV segments were significantly more frequent in patients than in controls. TRBV5-6, TRBV5-1 and TRBV20-1 were among these segments.

Sequencing was done on a sample of blood. The chain recombines TRBV6-2 or TRBV6-3 with TRBJ2-5; D not resolved. The sequence came from a girl aged 5 to 17 with multiple sclerosis. The CDR3 coding sequence is TGTGCCAGCAGTTACTCATTTGGCGCAGGATTGCAGACCCAGTACTTC. Protein sequence: CASSYSFGAGLQTQYF.